One sample yielded the 2 T cell receptor beta chains listed below, sequenced in a study of blood T cell repertoires in COVID-19. The table came from immunoSEQ multiplex PCR; TCRdb's copy has only in-frame clones and leaves some out. The sample shows around 180,000 clones, about three quarters of them seen only once. The sample comprised peripheral blood. The source is a woman aged 80 or over with COVID-19, enrolled during active disease.

V and J are TRBV7-2 and TRBJ1-1; D is perhaps TRBD1 (5 bases). The V gene's germline CDR1 is SGHTA and CDR2 FQGNSA. The CDR3 totals 15 residues. Trimming took 5 bases from V and 3 from J, leaving 16 bases between them. CDR3 DNA sequence: TGTGCCAGCAGCCCTCGTGGAGGGGAGGACACTGAAGCTTTCTTT. Protein product: CASSPRGGEDTEAFF.

The chain uses TRBV27 and TRBJ2-5, with a possible D match to TRBD1 (7 bases). The germline V gene encodes CDR1 MNHEY and CDR2 SMNVEV (reference sequence). V lost 3 bases and J lost 4, with 15 bases in between. The CDR3 has 15 amino acids. CDR3 region: CASSFRTGGLETQYF. The CDR3 DNA is TGTGCCAGCAGTTTTAGGACAGGAGGGTTAGAGACCCAGTACTTC.